The 8 T cell receptor beta chains listed next were all sequenced from one sample in a study of OX40 agonist ivuxolimab in advanced cancers. Some clones are missing from TCRdb's copy, which holds only in-frame ones; the method was immunoSEQ multiplex PCR. Counted here are some 74,000 clones, around 80% occurring once; the ten biggest clones make up more than 4.5%. Sequenced here: CD4+ or CD8+ T cells sorted from blood, sampled in a trial of the OX40 agonist ivuxolimab. Source of these receptors: an adult with an advanced solid tumor such as melanoma, head and neck, liver or kidney cancer.

The V call is TRBV4-2, the J call TRBJ2-3, with 7 positions matching TRBD2. Germline CDR1 reads LGHNA; CDR2 reads YNFKEQ. The length of the CDR3 is 15 residues. The junction had 9 bases not matched to a gene; V was cut back by 1 base and J by 8 bases. CDR3: CASSQGSSGEGTQYF. CDR3 in DNA: TGTGCCAGCAGCCAAGGGTCCAGCGGGGAGGGTACGCAGTATTTT.

In DNA, the CDR3 is TGTGCCAGCAGCTTAGGCAACTCAGGGGGCGCGGAGACCCAGTACTTC. Translation: CASSLGNSGGAETQYF. The V call is TRBV7-8, the J call TRBJ2-5; 8 bases line up with TRBD1. This CDR3 has 16 residues. CDR1 and CDR2 (germline): SGHVS, FQNEAQ. V was pared by 1 base and J by 5 bases, with 9 bases of the junction left unmatched.

This clone was seen only once. The chain carries TRBV7-9 and TRBJ2-3; D is uncertain. The germline CDR1 and CDR2 sequences are SEHNR and FQNEAQ (reference sequence). The CDR3 has 14 amino acids. Trimming removed 2 bases from V and 2 bases from J, with 8 bases in between. The chain's CDR3 is CASSLPMPTDTQYF. The DNA of the CDR3 is TGTGCCAGCAGCTTACCCATGCCCACAGATACGCAGTATTTT.

CDR3 in amino acids: CASSQDLREYTDTQYF. For the CDR3, the DNA is TGTGCCAGCAGCCAAGATCTGAGGGAGTATACAGATACGCAGTATTTT. The V and J genes are TRBV14 and TRBJ2-3; the D gene is possibly TRBD2 (5 bases). The CDR3 loop spans 16 amino acids. V was shortened by 0 bases and J by 3 bases, with 13 bases between the two germline ends. Germline lookup yields CDR1 SGHDN and CDR2 FVKESK.

The chain couples TRBV21-1 to TRBJ2-1; TRBD2 is the table's D call, not checked against the DNA. TRBV21-1 is annotated as a pseudogene. There are 15 residues in the CDR3. The CDR3 reads CASSKGADFYNEQFF. In nucleotides, the CDR3 is TGTGCCAGCAGCAAGGGAGCGGATTTCTACAATGAGCAGTTCTTC.

The rearrangement links TRBV11-2 to TRBJ1-5; D not certain. The V gene's germline CDR1 is SGHAT and CDR2 FQNNGV. CDR3 length: 13 residues. Trimming removed 6 bases from V and 7 bases from J, with 13 bases in between. CDR3 nucleotide sequence: TGTGCCAGCAGTCCCAACCCCGAACAGCCCCAGCATTTT. Residues: CASSPNPEQPQHF. The full variable domain, its missing parts supplied by reference TRBV11-2 and TRBJ1-5, is EAGVAQSPRYKIIEKRQSVAFWCNPISGHATLYWYQQILGQGPKLLIQFQNNGVVDDSQLPKDRFSAERLKGVDSTLKIQPAKLEDSAVYLCASSPNPEQPQHFGDGTRLSIL.

J is TRBJ1-2 and V is TRBV5-1, with D hard to call. Germline CDR1 reads SGHRS; CDR2 reads YFSETQ. V lost 0 bases to trimming and J lost 5 bases, with 11 bases between them. The CDR3 runs 14 residues. CDR3 nucleotides: TGCGCCAGCAGCTTGGTCGCCAGCACTTATGGCTACACCTTC. Amino acid sequence: CASSLVASTYGYTF.

V gene TRBV6-6 combines with J gene TRBJ1-2; 9 bases match TRBD1. V lost 5 bases, J lost 2 bases, and 6 bases stayed unmatched. This CDR3 is 15 amino acids long. The germline V gene has CDR1 MNHNY and CDR2 SVGAGI (reference sequence). CDR3 DNA sequence: TGTGCCAGCAGTAGGGGGACAGGGTTAAACTATGGCTACACCTTC. Translated: CASSRGTGLNYGYTF.